Presented here are 2 T cell receptor beta chains from one specimen sequenced in a study of cytomegalovirus exposure and HLA in healthy donors. The method was immunoSEQ multiplex PCR; TCRdb's version includes in-frame clones alone and lacks a portion of them. Of about 180,000 clones listed, roughly nine tenths were seen once; the top ten hold approximately 2.6%. What was sequenced was PBMCs. These receptor sequences come from a man younger than 35 in good health and CMV-seropositive.

The rearrangement links TRBV7-2 to TRBJ2-7; maybe TRBD2 (6 bases). Trimming stripped 5 bases from V and 3 bases from J, with 17 bases between. The CDR3 extends over 15 amino acids. Germline loops: CDR1 SGHTA, CDR2 FQGNSA. Here the CDR3 DNA reads TGTGCCAGCAGCCCCCTGGGTAGCGGAGACTACGAGCAGTACTTC. Protein product: CASSPLGSGDYEQYF.

This sequence joins TRBV5-1 and TRBJ1-4; 10 bases map to TRBD1. The ends lost 2 bases at V and 8 bases at J; junction bases unmatched: 6. CDR3 length equals 15 residues. CDR1 and CDR2 from the germline V gene are SGHRS and YFSETQ. This CDR3 is CASSFSGTGEEKLFF. CDR3 nucleotides: TGCGCCAGCAGCTTTTCCGGGACAGGGGAAGAAAAACTGTTTTTT.